Listed below are T cell receptor beta chains from one sample, sequenced in a study of T cell changes during pregnancy in multiple sclerosis. Some clones are missing from TCRdb's copy, which holds only in-frame ones; the method was immunoSEQ multiplex PCR. The sample contains tens of thousands of clones, approximately 90% of which appear only once. This specimen consisted of CD4+ T cells from peripheral blood mononuclear cells, obtained in the first trimester of pregnancy. Source of these receptors: a female donor with multiple sclerosis, enrolled in a pregnancy study. Both conserved end residues are part of each CDR3.

j_gene	v_gene	CDR3aa
TRBJ2-3	TRBV19	CASSIAGSADTQYF
TRBJ2-3	TRBV11-2	CASSLVRTSGGDTQYF
TRBJ1-1	TRBV27	CASSTKGAGAMNTEAFF
TRBJ2-5	TRBV5-4	CASSSPSGQETQYF
TRBJ2-2	TRBV4-1	CASSQDLDRNTGELFF
TRBJ2-5	TRBV11-3	CASSLGTAEETQYF
TRBJ1-6	TRBV27	CASSLTPPTGPASSPLHF
TRBJ2-5	TRBV7-3	CASSSPGLAPETQYF
TRBJ1-1	TRBV11-1	CASSFRGPNTEAFF
TRBJ2-1	TRBV7-2	CASSLGGQGSNEQFF
TRBJ2-5	TRBV19	CASSMRFQETQYF
TRBJ1-6	TRBV7-2	CASKGFLDSPLHF
TRBJ1-2	TRBV11-2	CASSPYGNYGYTF
TRBJ2-7	TRBV7-9	CASSLAAGTGDGVGKQYF
TRBJ2-2	TRBV27	CATHRHRSTNTGELFF
TRBJ2-3	TRBV5-6	CASSLGGGGTDTQYF
TRBJ2-7	TRBV30	CAWRYTGQGEQYF
TRBJ1-4	TRBV19	CASSTRPGQGNEKLFF
TRBJ1-1	TRBV6-5	CASSPPRDTEAFF
TRBJ1-5	TRBV28	CASSLLNLENQPQHF
TRBJ2-5	TRBV5-1	CASSLPDRATQYF
TRBJ2-1	TRBV7-2	CASSSSPNQEQFF
TRBJ1-4	TRBV5-1	CASSLQGLTNEKLFF
TRBJ2-5	TRBV11-2	CASSLGTSRETQYF
TRBJ1-1	TRBV7-8	CASSLMPGLFSEAFF
TRBJ2-2	TRBV10-3	CAIRALQGTGGTGELFF
TRBJ2-5	TRBV5-5	CASSPKPRVLLYQETQYF
TRBJ2-5	TRBV7-7	CASSLGLYQETQYF
TRBJ2-1	TRBV6-4	CASSVAPFLAGGDNEQFF
TRBJ2-5	TRBV4-1	CASSQDHDPTSVVRETQYF
TRBJ2-2	TRBV11-2	CASSLVLVIALLVTGELFF
TRBJ1-5	TRBV4-1	CASSQERENQPQHF
TRBJ2-5	TRBV7-9	CASSTGQQETQYF
TRBJ2-7	TRBV7-6	CASRPLRGAGVSYEQYF
TRBJ2-1	TRBV11-3	CASSLVAGNEQFF
TRBJ2-7	TRBV29-1	CSGGRGGDEQYF
TRBJ1-3	TRBV6-5	CASRRTISGNTIYF
TRBJ1-2	TRBV2	CASTNQVGPMTNYGYTF
TRBJ2-2	TRBV4-2	CASGLRLAGEGGELFF
TRBJ1-5	TRBV19	CASSFSGTGTQPQHF
TRBJ2-5	TRBV18	CASSPILGTSDF
TRBJ2-3	TRBV18	CASSPQAGWDTQYF
TRBJ1-3	TRBV18	CASSPRTGAGNTIYF
TRBJ2-1	TRBV19	CASSRGRAEQFF
TRBJ2-4	TRBV5-1	CASSWGTSGNIQYF
TRBJ1-2	TRBV5-1	CASRPFTGNYGYTF
TRBJ1-5	TRBV5-1	CASSSPRGHSNQPQHF
TRBJ1-1	TRBV4-1	CASSPLLRRTGVMNTEAFF
TRBJ2-7	TRBV6-5	CASRPGTGEREQYF
TRBJ2-2	TRBV7-6	CASSPGQGITGELFF
TRBJ1-2	TRBV12-5	CASGLTGFYGYTF
TRBJ1-1	TRBV9	CASSVTVNTEAFF
TRBJ1-4	TRBV7-9	CASSFGGEWNEKLFF
TRBJ1-5	TRBV30	CAYKPRGGNNQPQHF
TRBJ2-7	TRBV27	CASRLQGPKAYEQYF
TRBJ1-4	TRBV2	CASSEGQAGRGNEKLFF
TRBJ1-3	TRBV29-1	CSVVAPPGSGNTIYF